The clone carrying this T cell receptor (beta chain) was found a few times. Its antigen is unknown. Time point denoted: week 5, during vaccination. Vaccination used 300 ug of mutant IDH1 20-mer peptide per dose, with topical imiquimod. The method was immunoSEQ multiplex PCR; TCRdb's version includes in-frame clones alone and lacks a portion of them. The sample carries some 55,000 clones, 85% to 90% recorded once. This record comes from a study of a mutant IDH1 vaccine in newly diagnosed glioma. Germline loops: CDR1 SQVTM, CDR2 ANQGSEA. The CDR3 covers 13 residues. Trimming removed 6 bases from V and 4 bases from J; junction bases left unmatched: 6.

The chain employs TRBV29-1 and TRBJ2-1, with 7 bases matching TRBD1. Specimen: PBMCs, collected from a glioma patient whose treatment included an IDH1 peptide vaccine. This sequence was found in a middle-aged woman with glioma. The CDR3 loop is CSVAGTEYNEQFF. CDR3 DNA sequence: TGCAGCGTAGCCGGGACAGAGTACAATGAGCAGTTCTTC.